The rows below give T cell receptor beta chains drawn from one sample of a study of early T cells in non-severe SARS-CoV-2 infection. TCRdb recomputed calls from the 5' RACE reads with MiXCR, one row per CDR3 protein. The data contain some 40,000 distinct CDR3 sequences, roughly 6% of them seen just once; the ten biggest clones take up roughly 4.5%. The sequences come from whole blood, collected at baseline. These receptors all come from an adult who was a healthcare worker with PCR-confirmed SARS-CoV-2 infection or an uninfected control (not recorded which). Each CDR3 is given without its conserved first and last residue.

cdr3_length	v_call	j_call	cdr3_aa
9	TRBV7-8	TRBJ2-7	ASSNPREQY
12	TRBV2	TRBJ1-5	ASSEVQGWQPQH
14	TRBV7-2	TRBJ2-3	ASSLLLAGRTDTQY
13	TRBV7-9	TRBJ1-6	ASSLDGGYNSPLH
13	TRBV10-1	TRBJ2-1	ASSEGGNSYNEQF
12	TRBV6-1	TRBJ2-1	ATETSKGYNEQF
11	TRBV6-5	TRBJ1-1	ASRVPEGTRAF
11	TRBV12-3/TRBV12-4	TRBJ2-7	ASSSGLAAEQY
14	TRBV7-6	TRBJ2-1	ASSKSSVSSYNEQF
11	TRBV19	TRBJ1-1	ASSMQVNTEAF
13	TRBV9	TRBJ2-2	ASSAAGLAAGELF
13	TRBV21-1	TRBJ2-7	ASSKAWKGTYEQY
13	TRBV5-1	TRBJ2-2	ASSLFSGNTGELF
13	TRBV11-2	TRBJ2-5	ASSASDWGWETQY
12	TRBV12-3/TRBV12-4	TRBJ2-3	ASRPTSGRAAQY
15	TRBV27	TRBJ2-7	ASTSSGRASSSYEQY
13	TRBV6-6	TRBJ2-7	ASSPRTSGNYEQY
13	TRBV7-9	TRBJ2-3	ASSWTGPETDTQY
10	TRBV12-3/TRBV12-4	TRBJ2-1	ASSQRSGEQF
10	TRBV10-3	TRBJ2-7	AIMGSGSEQY
11	TRBV14	TRBJ2-7	ASSPAVSYEQY
12	TRBV5-1	TRBJ2-1	ASRGTSGTNEQF
14	TRBV20-1	TRBJ2-2	SGAEIGTVNTGELF
11	TRBV7-2	TRBJ2-2	ASSFNVGGELF
14	TRBV24-1	TRBJ1-6	ATSDPWAGGDSPLH
8	TRBV12-3/TRBV12-4	TRBJ1-1	ASSRTEAF
12	TRBV5-6	TRBJ2-1	ASSFPGLGSEQF
11	TRBV20-1	TRBJ1-2	SARDAVRYGYT
13	TRBV7-9	TRBJ2-3	ASSLAGMYTDTQY
13	TRBV4-1	TRBJ1-2	ASSHPLTDRYGYT
12	TRBV5-4	TRBJ2-7	ASSLVAGPHEQY
10	TRBV9	TRBJ2-3	ASMGHTDTQY
13	TRBV2	TRBJ2-7	ASRRDRLSSYEQY
13	TRBV11-2	TRBJ2-3	ASSFLAGGADTQY
15	TRBV7-2	TRBJ2-7	ASSLRGSAYSSYEQY
10	TRBV6-2/TRBV6-3	TRBJ1-1	ASSYVNTEAF
14	TRBV27	TRBJ2-3	ASSLEAGGTPDTQY
15	TRBV24-1	TRBJ2-7	ATSDPTGRGRTYEQY
14	TRBV12-3/TRBV12-4	TRBJ1-5	ASSLGTGGGNQPQH
13	TRBV6-5	TRBJ1-4	ASSSPGVRNEKLF
13	TRBV29-1	TRBJ1-3	SVVGSGPSGNTIY
14	TRBV20-1	TRBJ2-1	SAHPQEGAIPGEQF